This entry features one TCR beta chain sequence. Its specificity is unknown. The entry originates in a study of T cell responses to AZD1222 COVID-19 vaccine. General study findings and limits: Vaccine-related CD4 TCRs covered spike, predominating at 160-218 and 743-854. Only after the peak T cell response were repertoires sampled.

This CDR3 region has 18 residues. V lost 5 bases and J 0 bases, leaving 21 bases between the germline ends. Germline CDR1 is MDHEN and CDR2 is SYDVKM. The protocol was immunoSEQ multiplex PCR, while the TCRdb copy is restricted to in-frame clones and leaves out a portion. The sample consists of 100,000 to 150,000 clones, 90% of them appearing once. The input for sequencing was peripheral blood, taken on day 0 of MenACWY control vaccination. The clonotype comes from an adult in good health. The V and J genes are TRBV28 and TRBJ2-3, with D tentatively TRBD2 (6 bases). CDR3 coding DNA: TGTGCCAGCAGTGGCAATGTTGGGGGGAATCCTAGCACAGATACGCAGTATTTT. Translating gives CASSGNVGGNPSTDTQYF.